Presented here are 27 T cell receptor beta chains from one specimen sequenced in a study of stem cell transplantation in POMP-related autoinflammatory disease. Assay used: immunoSEQ multiplex PCR; TCRdb lists only in-frame clones, some missing. The sample has around 26,000 clones, roughly 80% seen once; the top ten hold about 2.3%. Sequencing was performed on CD4+ T cells from PBMCs, taken before stem cell transplantation. The receptors come from a human donor with POMP-related autoinflammation and immune dysregulation (PRAID).

The chain has TRBV5-1 and TRBJ1-1; no clear D gene. Trimming removed 7 bases from V and 5 bases from J, with 18 bases in between. CDR1 and CDR2 (germline): SGHRS, YFSETQ. This CDR3 is 14 amino acids long. CDR3 bases: TGCGCCAGCCGACCGTTGGGCCCTCGGACTGAAGCTTTCTTT. It codes for CASRPLGPRTEAFF.

The CDR3 DNA reads TGTGCCATCAGCCCCAGGGGCCCGGGGGATACGCAGTATTTT. Translating gives CAISPRGPGDTQYF. V usage is TRBV6-6 and J usage is TRBJ2-3; D may be TRBD1 (6 bases). From germline, CDR1 is MNHNY and CDR2 SVGAGI (reference sequence). The CDR3 is 14 amino acids. V was pared by 10 bases and J by 6 bases, with 20 bases between.

The rearrangement joins TRBV6-6 to TRBJ2-7; D is possibly TRBD2 (6 bases). The CDR3 is 13 residues long. V lost 7 bases and J lost 3, with 13 bases in between. Germline CDR1 reads MNHNY; CDR2 reads SVGAGI (reference sequence). Here the CDR3 reads CASKSGEDYEQYF. In DNA, the CDR3 is TGTGCCAGCAAGTCCGGGGAGGACTACGAGCAGTACTTC.

The rearrangement joins TRBV10-3 to TRBJ1-5; 10 bases agree with TRBD1. The V segment lost 6 bases and the J segment 7 bases; nucleotides outside the gene matches: 3. From germline, CDR1 is ENHRY and CDR2 SYGVKD. CDR3 size: 13 residues. CDR3 nucleotide sequence: TGTGCCATCAGCGGGACAGGGGACCAGCCCCAGCATTTT. It is translated as CAISGTGDQPQHF.

The chain couples TRBV5-4 to TRBJ2-1; the D is unclear. V was shortened by 4 bases and J by 0 bases, with 17 bases between the two germline ends. This CDR3 has 17 residues. Per the germline V gene, CDR1 is SGHNT and CDR2 is YYREEE (reference sequence). CDR3 sequence reads: CASSKGALGISYNEQFF. The CDR3 region has the DNA TGTGCCAGCAGCAAGGGCGCCTTAGGTATCTCCTACAATGAGCAGTTCTTC.

The chain employs TRBV28 and TRBJ1-5; D gene ambiguous. Trimming removed 3 bases from V and 0 bases from J, with 12 bases in between. This CDR3 has 16 amino acids. Per germline, CDR1 MDHEN and CDR2 SYDVKM. The CDR3 here is CASSFGATYSNQPQHF. For the CDR3, the DNA is TGTGCCAGCAGTTTCGGAGCGACATATAGCAATCAGCCCCAGCATTTT.

This clone was seen more than once but under ten times. The chain combines TRBV6-6 with TRBJ1-2, with D possibly matching TRBD1 (5 bases). This CDR3 contains 15 residues. Germline V gives CDR1 MNHNY, CDR2 SVGAGI (reference sequence). The V end lost 2 bases, the J end lost 1 base, and 11 bases lay between the germline ends. CDR3 nucleotides: TGTGCCAGCAGTTACCGCCAGGGTTATAACTATGGCTACACCTTC. This codes for CASSYRQGYNYGYTF.

This chain joins TRBV11-2 and TRBJ1-4; 9 nucleotides line up with TRBD1. V was clipped by 4 bases and J by 8 bases; unmatched bases: 14. The CDR3 extends over 17 amino acids. From germline, CDR1 is SGHAT and CDR2 FQNNGV. The CDR3 reads CASSSSPATGGSEKLFF. CDR3 sequence (DNA): TGTGCCAGCAGCTCCTCCCCCGCGACAGGGGGGAGCGAAAAACTGTTTTTT.

V gene TRBV4-1 combines with J gene TRBJ2-7; 9 bases are shared with TRBD2. Germline V gene data show CDR1 as MGHRA and CDR2 as YSYEKL. CDR3 size: 16 residues. V lost 5 bases to trimming and J lost 2 bases; unmatched junction nucleotides: 10. This CDR3 is CASSFDSSGATYEQYF. Written as DNA, the CDR3 is TGCGCCAGCAGCTTCGACTCTAGCGGGGCTACCTACGAGCAGTACTTC.

V usage is TRBV6-4 and J usage is TRBJ1-1; maybe TRBD1 (5 bases). CDR3 length equals 14 residues. V lost 7 bases to trimming and J lost 4 bases, with 16 bases between them. The germline V gene has CDR1 MRHNA and CDR2 SNTAGT. The CDR3 protein is CASIYLGRGTEAFF. The CDR3 coding sequence is TGTGCCAGCATTTACCTTGGGAGGGGCACTGAAGCTTTCTTT.

The rearrangement links TRBV6-5 to TRBJ2-1; D may be TRBD2 (5 bases). This CDR3 is 16 amino acids long. The germline V gene has CDR1 MNHEY and CDR2 SVGAGI. Deletions cut 2 bases from V and 3 bases from J, with 14 bases between. The DNA for the CDR3 is TGTGCCAGCAGTTACACCACCCCGAGGGTCTACAATGAGCAGTTCTTC. This codes for CASSYTTPRVYNEQFF.

V is TRBV19 and J is TRBJ1-6, with a tentative D call TRBD1 (5 bases). Trimming removed 1 base from V and 0 bases from J, with 10 bases in between. This CDR3 has 17 amino acids. The V gene's germline CDR1 is LNHDA and CDR2 SQIVND (reference sequence). CDR3 amino acids: CASSIGPGLSYNSPLHF. CDR3 sequence (DNA): TGTGCCAGTAGTATAGGGCCAGGGCTCTCCTATAATTCACCCCTCCACTTT.

The chain has TRBV28 and TRBJ2-1; 7 nucleotides match TRBD2. J was trimmed by 7 bases and V by 6 bases; bases with no gene match: 12. This CDR3 comprises 15 residues. Germline loops: CDR1 MDHEN, CDR2 SYDVKM. CDR3 amino acids: CASRPHGVGGNEQFF. The CDR3 region has the DNA TGTGCCAGCAGGCCTCATGGAGTGGGAGGGAATGAGCAGTTCTTC.

The chain recombines TRBV2 with TRBJ2-7, with D perhaps matching TRBD2 (6 bases). V was trimmed by 11 bases and J by 3 bases, leaving 14 bases between them. Germline CDR1 SNHLY, CDR2 FYNNEI. The CDR3 is 12 amino acids. The CDR3 bases are TGTGCCGGGGGGATCAGATACTACGAGCAGTACTTC. It translates to CAGGIRYYEQYF.

This chain uses TRBV5-4 with TRBJ2-2, with 12 bases lining up with TRBD2. In germline, CDR1 is SGHNT, CDR2 YYREEE (reference sequence). Trimming removed 3 bases from V and 4 bases from J; junction bases left unmatched: 4. The CDR3 is 16 amino acids. CDR3 in DNA: TGTGCCAGCAGCTCAGGACTAGCGGGGCCCACCGGGGAGCTGTTTTTT. It is translated as CASSSGLAGPTGELFF. The variable domain in full, with the rest retrieved from reference TRBV5-4 and TRBJ2-2, is ETGVTQSPTHLIKTRGQQVTLRCSSQSGHNTVSWYQQALGQGPQFIFQYYREEENGRGNFPPRFSGLQFPNYSSELNVNALELDDSALYLCASSSGLAGPTGELFFGEGSRLTVL.

The chain joins TRBV7-3 to TRBJ2-3; D is unresolved. V shed 4 bases and J shed 0 bases, with 11 bases lying between them. The CDR3 runs to 15 residues. Germline V lookup: CDR1 SGHTA, CDR2 FQGTGA. CDR3 DNA: TGTGCCAGCAGCTCAGCCGCCCCTAGCACAGATACGCAGTATTTT. Amino acid sequence: CASSSAAPSTDTQYF.

The rearrangement uses TRBV27 and TRBJ1-2; D possibly corresponds to TRBD1 (5 bases). The CDR3 runs 14 residues. V was shortened by 6 bases and J by 5 bases, with 16 bases between the two germline ends. Germline V gene lookup returns CDR1 MNHEY and CDR2 SMNVEV (reference sequence). The CDR3 reads CASRRSGNPYGYTF. CDR3 sequence (DNA): TGTGCCAGCAGGCGATCAGGGAACCCATATGGCTACACCTTC.

DNA of the CDR3: TGCAGTGCTAGAGACGGGGCTACCATATATTTT. It translates to CSARDGATIYF. The chain combines TRBV20-1 with TRBJ1-3, with D possibly TRBD1 on 5 matching bases. CDR3 size: 11 residues. Trimming stripped 0 bases from V and 10 bases from J, with 7 bases between. Per germline, CDR1 DFQATT and CDR2 SNEGSKA (reference sequence).

The chain links TRBV6-1 to TRBJ2-4; D is perhaps TRBD2 (6 bases). The CDR3 is made up of 14 amino acids. CDR1 and CDR2 from the germline V gene are MNHNS and SASEGT. With 11 bases removed from V and 5 bases from J, the gap between germline ends came to 19 bases. The CDR3 protein is CAGAGRLDENIQYF. CDR3 DNA sequence: TGTGCCGGGGCGGGGAGGCTAGATGAAAACATTCAGTACTTC.

The rearrangement joins TRBV29-1 to TRBJ1-4; the D gene is possibly TRBD1 (5 bases). CDR3 length equals 12 residues. Germline CDR1 reads SQVTM; CDR2 reads ANQGSEA. V lost 4 bases to trimming and J lost 4 bases, with 7 bases between them. The CDR3 loop reads CSVGQINEKLFF. In DNA form, the CDR3 reads TGCAGCGTTGGACAGATTAATGAAAAACTGTTTTTT.

The rearrangement uses TRBV6-1 and TRBJ2-3, with D unclear. The V gene's germline CDR1 is MNHNS and CDR2 SASEGT. This CDR3 is built from 12 residues. Trimming left V 10 bases short and J 2 bases short, with 10 bases between. The CDR3 sequence: CAMGGDTDTQYF. In nucleotides, the CDR3 is TGTGCCATGGGTGGGGACACAGATACGCAGTATTTT.

V gene TRBV18 combines with J gene TRBJ2-1, with TRBD2 matching 10 bases. V lost 2 bases and J lost 8; bases outside the gene matches: 9. CDR1 and CDR2 (germline): KGHSH, LQKENI. The CDR3 has 16 residues. The chain's CDR3 is CASSPLQSSGSDEQFF. The CDR3 nucleotides read TGTGCCAGCTCACCATTGCAATCTAGCGGGAGCGATGAGCAGTTCTTC.

The CDR3 DNA is TGTGCCAGCAGTTTTATAGAGGGACAGGGTCATGGCTACACCTTC. It encodes CASSFIEGQGHGYTF. The J gene is TRBJ1-2, the V gene TRBV2; 9 bases match TRBD1. The CDR3 spans 15 residues. The V and J ends lost 5 bases and 6 bases, in that order; junction bases with no gene match: 10. The germline CDR1 and CDR2 sequences are SNHLY and FYNNEI.

The chain uses TRBV29-1 and TRBJ1-2; TRBD1 agrees at 7 bases. Unmatched junction bases numbered 3, after V lost 1 base and J lost 1 base. Germline V gene lookup returns CDR1 SQVTM and CDR2 ANQGSEA. The CDR3 totals 14 residues. The CDR3 DNA reads as TGCAGCGTTGAAGGCAGGGGGGTTAACTATGGCTACACCTTC. It codes for CSVEGRGVNYGYTF.

V gene TRBV2 combines with J gene TRBJ2-1, with D unclear. The CDR3 has 12 residues. Between the trimmed V and J ends, which lost 5 bases and 10 bases, there was a span of 12 bases. Germline CDR1 SNHLY, CDR2 FYNNEI. As DNA, the CDR3 is TGTGCCAGCAGTTGGACCGGCAGGGAGCAGTTCTTC. Translated, it gives CASSWTGREQFF.

The chain couples TRBV10-3 to TRBJ1-2; a possible D gene is TRBD1 (5 bases). The CDR3 consists of 16 residues. The V gene's germline CDR1 is ENHRY and CDR2 SYGVKD. V lost 7 bases and J lost 6, with 24 bases in between. The CDR3 protein is CAITQHRDGETHGYTF. In nucleotides, the CDR3 is TGTGCCATCACCCAACACCGGGACGGCGAAACCCATGGCTACACCTTC.

The chain recombines TRBV19 with TRBJ2-3, with D possibly being TRBD2 (6 bases). Trimming removed 8 bases from V and 2 bases from J, with 14 bases in between. Germline CDR1 and CDR2: LNHDA and SQIVND (reference sequence). The CDR3 has 14 amino acids. CDR3 bases: TGTGCCAGTGGACTAATGGGTACCACAGATACGCAGTATTTT. Translating it yields CASGLMGTTDTQYF.